Listed here are 24 T cell receptor beta chains from one sample, sequenced in a study of blood T cells in healthy people across ages. A second PCR of about 6 to 11 cycles used a sample-barcoded 5' primer and a J-beta primer mix. TCRdb ran MiXCR on the 5' RACE reads and lists one entry per CDR3 protein. The repertoire holds hundreds of thousands of distinct CDR3 sequences, with roughly half as singletons. The specimen sequenced was blood. The receptors here all came from a woman over 75 in good health.

This clonotype came up many times. This chain connects TRBV20-1 to TRBJ2-5, with unresolved D. V shed 0 bases and J shed 7 bases, with 15 bases lying between them. Per the germline V gene, CDR1 is DFQATT and CDR2 is SNEGSKA (reference sequence). The CDR3 has 14 residues. The DNA for the CDR3 is TGCAGTGCTAGAGATAGAACTATCGCAGGGACCCAGTACTTC. It specifies CSARDRTIAGTQYF.

With respect to this clonotype: Given a much more abundant clone one base away, this may be a read error. This sequence joins TRBV12-3 or TRBV12-4 and TRBJ2-1; 7 bases are a match to TRBD2. V was clipped by 3 bases and J by 10 bases; unmatched bases: 9. This CDR3 contains 14 residues. This CDR3 is CASSLVSGLYEQFF. Here the CDR3 DNA reads TGTGCCAGCAGTTTGGTTAGCGGGCTTTACGAGCAGTTCTTC.

The J gene is TRBJ2-1, the V gene TRBV4-2; 14 nucleotides match TRBD2. This CDR3 has 18 residues. Germline V lookup: CDR1 LGHNA, CDR2 YNFKEQ. The V gene end was trimmed by 4 bases and the J gene end by 8 bases; junction bases not matched to a gene: 13. CDR3 bases: TGTGCCAGCAGCCGAAACCTCGGGACTAGCGGGGGTGGCGATGAGCAGTTCTTC. The encoded protein is CASSRNLGTSGGGDEQFF.

This clonotype was seen more than once but under ten times. The chain carries TRBV20-1 and TRBJ2-5; D might be TRBD1 (6 bases). The V end lost 8 bases, the J end lost 5 bases, and 18 bases lay between the germline ends. Germline-derived CDR1 and CDR2 are DFQATT and SNEGSKA (reference sequence). CDR3 size: 13 residues. In DNA, the CDR3 is TGCAGTCACGAAGCCACAGGGCAGGAGACCCAGTACTTC. Translation: CSHEATGQETQYF.

The chain uses TRBV4-1 and TRBJ2-7, with 8 bases fitting TRBD2. Per germline, CDR1 MGHRA and CDR2 YSYEKL. V was clipped by 4 bases and J by 7 bases; unmatched bases: 15. The length of the CDR3 is 16 residues. CDR3 coding DNA: TGCGCCAGCAGCCCAGGGATCCTAGCGGGTACGGGTGAGCAGTACTTC. It specifies CASSPGILAGTGEQYF.

This clonotype was picked up many times. The V and J genes are TRBV6-5 and TRBJ1-2; D might be TRBD1 (6 bases). The V and J ends lost 7 bases and 8 bases respectively, with 20 bases between them. Germline-derived CDR1 and CDR2 are MNHEY and SVGAGI. The CDR3 runs 14 residues. CDR3 in amino acids: CASTPKARGGGYTF. CDR3 DNA: TGTGCCAGCACTCCTAAGGCCAGGGGAGGAGGCTACACCTTC.

This chain links TRBV6-2 or TRBV6-3 with TRBJ1-1; TRBD1 is a possible D gene (6 bases). Trimming pared 7 bases from V and 10 bases from J, leaving 22 bases between. The CDR3 covers 14 residues. CDR1 is MNHEY and CDR2 is SVGEGT in the germline V gene. The CDR3 region is CASIPGTLSRGAFF. CDR3 nucleotides: TGTGCCAGCATTCCCGGGACACTCTCCCGGGGAGCTTTCTTT.

This chain connects TRBV12-3 or TRBV12-4 to TRBJ2-3; D may be TRBD1 (5 bases). The length of the CDR3 is 14 residues. V gave up 8 bases and J gave up 0 bases, with 12 bases separating them. CDR3 amino acids: CASARSGSTDTQYF. The CDR3 DNA is TGTGCCAGCGCGAGGTCAGGGAGCACAGATACGCAGTATTTT.

This clonotype has a single count. The chain combines TRBV28 with TRBJ2-3; tentative D call: TRBD2 (5 bases). In germline, CDR1 is MDHEN, CDR2 SYDVKM. The CDR3 runs 15 residues. Trimming left V 7 bases short and J 0 bases short, with 14 bases between. The CDR3 here is CASTVARTSTDTQYF. CDR3 nucleotides: TGTGCCAGCACCGTAGCGAGAACTAGCACAGATACGCAGTATTTT.

Points on this clonotype: Just one base apart from a much larger clone, this may be a read error. This sequence joins TRBV7-2 and TRBJ2-1, with TRBD1 matching over 7 bases. This CDR3 region has 15 residues. Germline lookup yields CDR1 SGHTA and CDR2 FQGNSA. This chain's CDR3 is CANSFTGVAYNEQFF. DNA of the CDR3: TGTGCCAACAGCTTTACAGGGGTCGCCTACAATGAGCAGTTCTTC.

The chain employs TRBV6-2 or TRBV6-3 and TRBJ2-7; the match to TRBD2 covers 8 bases. The J call may not be correct, given that the DNA end is closer to TRBJ2-5. This CDR3 comprises 15 residues. CDR1 and CDR2 from the germline V gene are MNHEY and SVGEGT. Written as DNA, the CDR3 is TGTGCCAGCAGCCCACTCACTAGCGGTTGGGAGACCCAGTACTTC. As protein: CASSPLTSGWETQYF.

The chain couples TRBV10-3 to TRBJ2-2; 9 bases map to TRBD1. The germline gives CDR1 ENHRY, CDR2 SYGVKD. This CDR3 has 15 amino acids. Losses at the gene ends were 6 bases for V and 1 base for J; bases not matched to a gene: 3. This CDR3 is CAISQTGGNTGELFF. CDR3 sequence (DNA): TGTGCCATCAGCCAGACAGGGGGGAACACCGGGGAGCTGTTTTTT.

This clonotype was found many times. DNA for the CDR3: TGTGCCAGCAGCCGGACAGGGTCGAACGAGCAGTACTTC. Translated, it gives CASSRTGSNEQYF. The chain employs TRBV12-3 or TRBV12-4 and TRBJ2-7; TRBD1 matches 8 bases. The CDR3 contains 13 residues. The V and J ends lost 6 bases and 5 bases, in that order; junction bases with no gene match: 6.

This clonotype was seen a single time. The chain employs TRBV5-1 and TRBJ2-1; D is possibly TRBD1 or TRBD2 (5 bases each). CDR3 length: 15 residues. The V gene lost 5 bases and the J gene lost 3 bases, with 15 bases spanning the gap. Germline CDR1 and CDR2: SGHRS and YFSETQ. The CDR3 DNA follows: TGCGCCAGCAGTTACCTAGTGGGGGACTACAATGAGCAGTTCTTC. This sequence encodes CASSYLVGDYNEQFF.

This clonotype appeared a few times. The rearrangement uses TRBV6-5 and TRBJ1-2, with TRBD1 matching 7 bases. V lost 4 bases, J lost 3 bases, and 8 bases stayed unmatched. CDR3 length: 15 residues. Germline lookup yields CDR1 MNHEY and CDR2 SVGAGI. The CDR3 coding sequence is TGTGCCAGCAGTTCCCAGGGGGGGGTTTACTATGGCTACACCTTC. It encodes CASSSQGGVYYGYTF.

The chain uses TRBV12-3 or TRBV12-4 and TRBJ2-1; TRBD1 matches at 9 bases. The length of the CDR3 is 14 residues. Trimming took 3 bases from V and 7 from J; bases not matched to a gene: 4. CDR3 loop: CASSFRTGENEQFF. The CDR3 DNA is TGTGCCAGCAGTTTTCGGACAGGGGAGAATGAGCAGTTCTTC.

This clonotype was found once. The CDR3 reads CASSQTSDPYNEQFF. As DNA, the CDR3 is TGTGCCAGCAGTCAAACTAGCGACCCCTACAATGAGCAGTTCTTC. This chain joins TRBV6-2 or TRBV6-3 and TRBJ2-1; 7 nucleotides align to TRBD2. In germline, CDR1 is MNHEY, CDR2 SVGEGT. This CDR3 region has 15 residues. V gave up 5 bases and J gave up 2 bases; unmatched junction bases: 6.

This clonotype was detected many times. This chain connects TRBV28 to TRBJ2-1; unclear D gene. This CDR3 comprises 12 residues. The V and J ends lost 7 bases and 6 bases respectively, with 10 bases between them. Germline CDR1 and CDR2: MDHEN and SYDVKM. CDR3 coding DNA: TGTGCCAGCACCTCCCCAGGCAATGAGCAGTTCTTC. It codes for CASTSPGNEQFF.

This clonotype was seen a few times. Germline is not matched at one junction end, which may reflect a read error. The gene calls are TRBV5-1 and TRBJ2-2; perhaps TRBD2 as D (5 bases). This CDR3 region has 12 residues. Germline V CDR1 and CDR2: SGHRS, YFSETQ. The CDR3 sequence is CASGLAGGELFF. The CDR3 bases are TGCGCCAGCGGCTTGGCGGGCGGGGAGCTGTTTTTT.

With regard to this clonotype: Given a much more abundant clone one base away, this may be a read error. V usage is TRBV20-1 and J usage is TRBJ2-5, with 10 bases aligning to TRBD2. The length of the CDR3 is 18 residues. CDR1 DFQATT and CDR2 SNEGSKA come from the germline V gene (reference sequence). V lost 2 bases and J lost 4; bases outside the gene matches: 16. The CDR3 here is CSARWASGSEGARETQYF. The CDR3 DNA reads as TGCAGTGCTAGATGGGCTAGCGGGAGTGAGGGAGCCCGAGAGACCCAGTACTTC.

The genes are TRBV25-1 and TRBJ2-1; no clear D gene. The CDR3 consists of 11 residues. Trimming pared 10 bases from V and 2 bases from J, leaving 6 bases between. Germline assignment: CDR1 MGHDK and CDR2 SYGVNS. CDR3 sequence: CATNTYNEQFF. For the CDR3, the DNA is TGTGCCACAAACACCTACAATGAGCAGTTCTTC.

This clonotype was seen more than once but under ten times. In DNA form, the CDR3 reads TGCAGTGCTCCTCTAGCGGGAGGGCCTCGAAATGAGCAGTTCTTC. This codes for CSAPLAGGPRNEQFF. The chain employs TRBV20-1 and TRBJ2-1, with 12 positions matching TRBD2. The CDR3 runs 15 residues. The J segment lost 7 bases and the V segment lost 5 bases, leaving 9 bases of the junction unmatched. CDR1 is DFQATT and CDR2 is SNEGSKA in the germline V gene (reference sequence).

This clonotype was picked up a small number of times. The genes are TRBV2 and TRBJ2-1; TRBD2 is a possible D gene (5 bases). Between the trimmed V and J ends, which lost 3 bases and 7 bases, there was a span of 16 bases. Germline CDR1 reads SNHLY; CDR2 reads FYNNEI. The length of the CDR3 is 15 residues. The CDR3 spells CASSERAPPFNEQFF. CDR3 bases: TGTGCCAGCAGTGAGCGGGCACCACCCTTTAATGAGCAGTTCTTC.

V and J are TRBV7-9 and TRBJ2-5; 8 bases fit TRBD2. The DNA matches TRBJ2-7 better at its end, which makes the J call doubtful. CDR1 and CDR2 (germline): SEHNR, FQNEAQ (reference sequence). The CDR3 spans 16 residues. The DNA of the CDR3 is TGTGCCAGCAGCTCGCATTCCGCGGGAGGCCGGTACGAGCAGTACTTC. This codes for CASSSHSAGGRYEQYF.